A selection of T cell receptor beta chains follows, all from one sample in a study of T cell responses to AZD1222 COVID-19 vaccine. The data were produced by immunoSEQ multiplex PCR, yet TCRdb's version contains in-frame clones alone and is incomplete. The profile shows around 100,000 clones, approximately 91% of them singletons. Sequenced here: peripheral blood, sampled on day 0 of AZD1222 vaccination. These receptors all come from an adult in good health. The CDR3 runs from the conserved cysteine through the conserved F or W. A D gene is named only where the DNA matches it firmly. Only some rows state a clone size, as once, few, many or a class for expanded clones.

TRBV10-3	NA	NA	TRBJ2-3	TGTGCCATCAGTGAGTCGCTAGACACAGATACGCAGTATTTT	CAISESLDTDTQYF
TRBV19	NA	NA	TRBJ1-3	TGTGCCAGTAGTATGATAGCCAACACCATATATTTT	CASSMIANTIYF
TRBV19	NA	TRBD1	TRBJ2-7	TGTGCCAGTAGTTTTGACAGGGGATCCTACGAGCAGTACTTC	CASSFDRGSYEQYF
TRBV2	NA	NA	TRBJ2-5	TGTGCCAGCAGTGAAGCCCCCTGGCGAGAGACCCAGTACTTC	CASSEAPWRETQYF
TRBV6-2/TRBV6-3	once	NA	TRBJ1-5	TGTGCCAGCAGTGGGGCGATTAATCAGCCCCAGCATTTT	CASSGAINQPQHF
TRBV27	NA	NA	TRBJ1-2	TGTGCCAGCACCTTGGGACATAACTATGGCTACACCTTC	CASTLGHNYGYTF
TRBV4-1	NA	TRBD2	TRBJ2-5	TGCGCCAGCAGCCAAGAGATACTAGCGGCCACAAACGGGGAGACCCAGTACTTC	CASSQEILAATNGETQYF
TRBV6-2/TRBV6-3	NA	NA	TRBJ2-3	TGTGCCAGCAGTGCGTCAGGGGGGCCTTACGATACGCAGTATTTT	CASSASGGPYDTQYF
TRBV24-1	NA	TRBD1	TRBJ1-5	TGTGCCACCAGTGATACCAGGACAGGGAATAGCAATCAGCCCCAGCATTTT	CATSDTRTGNSNQPQHF
TRBV2	NA	NA	TRBJ1-5	TGTGCCAGCAGTGCCTCCAGACAGGTGGGACCCAATCAGCCCCAGCATTTT	CASSASRQVGPNQPQHF
TRBV10-1	once	NA	TRBJ1-4	TGCGCCAGCGGGGTCGGGGTGGAAAAACTGTTTTTT	CASGVGVEKLFF
TRBV6-4	NA	NA	TRBJ2-2	TGTGCCAGATGGAGCTATTTCACCGGGGAGCTGTTTTTT	CARWSYFTGELFF
TRBV12-3/TRBV12-4	few	NA	TRBJ1-5	TGTGCCAGCATGGGTTCGGGCGAACAGCCCCAGCATTTT	CASMGSGEQPQHF
TRBV7-3	once	TRBD2	TRBJ2-3	TGTGCCAGCAGCCTAGGACTAGCGGGAGGAGATACGCAGTATTTT	CASSLGLAGGDTQYF
TRBV7-2	NA	TRBD2	TRBJ2-3	TGTGCCAGCAGCTTAAACCCGGCGGGGGCAGATACGCAGTATTTT	CASSLNPAGADTQYF
TRBV7-9	NA	NA	TRBJ2-1	TGTGCCAGCAGCTTTGGGACCTACAATGAGCAGTTCTTC	CASSFGTYNEQFF
TRBV11-2	NA	TRBD1	TRBJ1-2	TGTGCCAGCAGCTTAGGGCCCCTCGAGGCAGGGGGCGACGGCTACACCTTC	CASSLGPLEAGGDGYTF
TRBV7-3	NA	NA	TRBJ2-3	TGTGCCAGCAGCTCGGGTCAGGAAACAGATACGCAGTATTTT	CASSSGQETDTQYF
TRBV6-5	NA	NA	TRBJ2-3	TGTGCCAGCAGTCCACTTTCGGGAACAGATACGCAGTATTTT	CASSPLSGTDTQYF
TRBV5-6	NA	TRBD2	TRBJ2-3	TGTGCCAGCAGCCCCGGGACTAGCATTACAGATACGCAGTATTTT	CASSPGTSITDTQYF
TRBV29-1	NA	NA	TRBJ1-2	TGCAGCGTTGAAACTGGAGGCTACACCTTC	CSVETGGYTF
TRBV19	NA	TRBD1	TRBJ2-7	TGTGCCAGTAGTATGGACAGGGGACGGGTGTACGAGCAGTACTTC	CASSMDRGRVYEQYF
TRBV27	once	NA	TRBJ2-7	TGTGCCAGCAGTTTATCGCCCGGACCCGGTCTCCCCCAGCAGTACTTC	CASSLSPGPGLPQQYF
TRBV2	NA	NA	TRBJ1-1	TGTGCCAGCAGTCTAAGGGGGGGGAACACTGAAGCTTTCTTT	CASSLRGGNTEAFF
TRBV5-6	NA	NA	TRBJ1-4	TGTGCCAGCAGCGGAACGGGACTGCTTAATGAAAAACTGTTTTTT	CASSGTGLLNEKLFF
TRBV11-2	NA	TRBD1	TRBJ1-1	TGTGCCAGCGGGACAGAGAACACTGAAGCTTTCTTT	CASGTENTEAFF
TRBV5-5	NA	NA	TRBJ2-7	TGTGCCAGCAGCTCGACAGGCACCTACGAGCAGTACTTC	CASSSTGTYEQYF
TRBV7-3	NA	TRBD1	TRBJ1-2	TGTGCCAGCAGCCCCGATGGACAGGCCTTTGGAGGCTACACCTTC	CASSPDGQAFGGYTF
TRBV4-2	NA	TRBD1	TRBJ2-5	TGTGCCAGCAGCCAAGTGGGGCAGGGGGTCCAAGAGACCCAGTACTTC	CASSQVGQGVQETQYF
TRBV27	NA	NA	TRBJ1-2	TGTGCCAGCAGTTTCTCCGCCGGGTCCCCTCTTTATGGCTACACCTTC	CASSFSAGSPLYGYTF
TRBV6-2/TRBV6-3	NA	NA	TRBJ2-3	TGTGCCAGCAGCTCCGTCACCACAGATACGCAGTATTTT	CASSSVTTDTQYF
TRBV5-1	medium-sized	NA	TRBJ2-1	TGCGCCAGCAGCTTGAACACCAACAATGAGCAGTTCTTC	CASSLNTNNEQFF
TRBV6-5	NA	NA	TRBJ2-3	TGTGCCAGCAGTTACAGTGTGGCCGATACGCAGTATTTT	CASSYSVADTQYF
TRBV29-1	NA	NA	TRBJ2-3	TGCAGCGTTGCTCCGCCTGCAGATACGCAGTATTTT	CSVAPPADTQYF
TRBV7-9	NA	NA	TRBJ2-7	TGTGCCAGCAGCCGCTTTTCCGGATCTACGCCCTACGAGCAGTACTTC	CASSRFSGSTPYEQYF
TRBV3-1/TRBV3-2	NA	TRBD1	TRBJ2-3	TGTGCCAGCAGTCGACAGGGGGACTCAGGCACAGATACGCAGTATTTT	CASSRQGDSGTDTQYF
TRBV19	NA	NA	TRBJ1-2	TGTGCCAGTAGCTGGACAGATGGCTACACCTTC	CASSWTDGYTF
TRBV24-1	NA	NA	TRBJ2-1	TGTGCCACCTACCCGTCCAGGGGTAGGGACAATGAGCAGTTCTTC	CATYPSRGRDNEQFF
TRBV7-2	NA	TRBD1	TRBJ1-2	TGTGCCAGCAGCTTAGGGACAGGGGGCATAGGCTACACCTTC	CASSLGTGGIGYTF
TRBV5-1	NA	NA	TRBJ2-2	TGCGCCAGCAGCTTTGGACAGAGGAACACCGGGGAGCTGTTTTTT	CASSFGQRNTGELFF
TRBV5-4	NA	NA	TRBJ2-5	TGTGCCAGCAGCTCACGGAGTGGAGAGACCCAGTACTTC	CASSSRSGETQYF
TRBV7-2	NA	NA	TRBJ2-5	TGTGCCAGCAGCGCGCAGGGGATACAAGAGACCCAGTACTTC	CASSAQGIQETQYF
TRBV24-1	NA	NA	TRBJ2-1	TGTGCCACCAGTGATAGGTGGGCTAGCTCCTACAATGAGCAGTTCTTC	CATSDRWASSYNEQFF
TRBV5-4	NA	NA	TRBJ1-2	TGTGCCAGCAGCTTGGAGGGTTGGGGGCAAGGTGGCTACACCTTC	CASSLEGWGQGGYTF